These 22 T cell receptor beta chains originate from one sample sequenced in a study of blood T cell repertoires in COVID-19. Assay: immunoSEQ multiplex PCR; the TCRdb copy retains only in-frame clones and omits some. The sample shows 260,000 or so clones, approximately 86% of them seen only once. Source material: peripheral blood. Receptors were obtained from a young man with active or convalescent COVID-19.

The count of this clone is one. The chain is built from TRBV5-4 and TRBJ2-1; TRBD2 aligns across 11 bases. This CDR3 contains 17 residues. Germline-derived CDR1 and CDR2 are SGHNT and YYREEE (reference sequence). V was clipped by 0 bases and J by 8 bases; unmatched bases: 10. This chain's CDR3 is CASSLVVSGGAVYEQFF. DNA of the CDR3: TGTGCCAGCAGCTTGGTGGTTAGCGGGGGGGCGGTTTATGAGCAGTTCTTC.

The V and J genes are TRBV5-4 and TRBJ1-1, with no clear D. The germline CDR1 and CDR2 sequences are SGHNT and YYREEE (reference sequence). V lost 0 bases, J lost 8 bases, and 8 bases lay in between. The CDR3 consists of 12 residues. The CDR3, as DNA: TGTGCCAGCAGCTTGGGAGAGAAAGAAGCTTTCTTT. Translated: CASSLGEKEAFF.

V is TRBV13 and J is TRBJ2-7; no firm D call. CDR1 and CDR2 (germline): PRHDT, FYEKMQ (reference sequence). This CDR3 has 13 amino acids. V was pared by 3 bases and J by 7 bases, with 13 bases between. Written as DNA, the CDR3 is TGTGCCAGCAGCTTTGACAAAGGAAGGGAGCAGTACTTC. As protein: CASSFDKGREQYF.

V gene TRBV7-9 combines with J gene TRBJ1-1; no definite D call. The CDR3 runs to 12 residues. In germline, CDR1 is SEHNR, CDR2 FQNEAQ (reference sequence). Deletions cut 5 bases from V and 2 bases from J, with 6 bases between. The CDR3 DNA follows: TGTGCCAGCAGCCAGGCAAACACTGAAGCTTTCTTT. Its translation: CASSQANTEAFF.

This chain joins TRBV3-1 (or the pseudogene TRBV3-2) and TRBJ2-7, with 9 bases lining up with TRBD1. Germline assignment: CDR1 LGHDT and CDR2 YNNKEL (reference sequence). The CDR3 has 16 residues. After removal of 4 bases from V and 0 bases from J, the junction contained 7 bases not matched to a gene. CDR3 sequence reads: CASSPRDRVISYEQYF. The CDR3 DNA sequence: TGTGCCAGCAGCCCCCGGGACAGGGTTATCTCCTACGAGCAGTACTTC.

The chain combines TRBV7-9 with TRBJ1-5; TRBD1 matches at 7 bases. The CDR3 loop spans 14 amino acids. The germline V gene has CDR1 SEHNR and CDR2 FQNEAQ (reference sequence). The junction had 8 bases not matched to a gene; V was cut back by 5 bases and J by 7 bases. In nucleotides, the CDR3 is TGTGCCAGCAGCAAGGACAGGTCGGACCAGCCCCAGCATTTT. This gives the protein CASSKDRSDQPQHF.

The chain carries TRBV11-3 and TRBJ2-1, with TRBD1 identical over 7 bases. CDR3 size: 13 residues. In germline, CDR1 is SGHNT, CDR2 YENEEA. Trimming took 5 bases from V and 7 from J; bases not matched to a gene: 5. The chain's CDR3 is CASSEPRGNEQFF. CDR3 DNA sequence: TGTGCCAGCAGCGAACCCAGGGGGAATGAGCAGTTCTTC.

The chain links TRBV6-2 or TRBV6-3 to TRBJ1-5; tentatively, D is TRBD1 (6 bases). Germline CDR1 reads MNHEY; CDR2 reads SVGEGT. The CDR3 consists of 17 residues. V gave up 2 bases and J gave up 2 bases, with 16 bases separating them. CDR3 amino acids: CASSYGPLQGGNQPQHF. The CDR3, as DNA: TGTGCCAGCAGTTACGGACCGTTACAGGGTGGCAATCAGCCCCAGCATTTT.

In the case of this clone: The same CDR3 can be traced to other DNA sequences in this sample. The rearrangement uses TRBV5-1 and TRBJ2-3; 7 nucleotides match TRBD1. Germline V gene data show CDR1 as SGHRS and CDR2 as YFSETQ. V was clipped by 4 bases and J by 0 bases; unmatched bases: 5. CDR3 size: 15 residues. CDR3 residues: CASSPGQPSTDTQYF. The CDR3 DNA follows: TGCGCCAGCAGCCCGGGACAGCCTAGCACAGATACGCAGTATTTT.

Many counts were recorded for this clone. The V gene is TRBV19, the J gene TRBJ1-2; 8 positions agree with TRBD1. Trimming cost V 4 bases and J 3 bases; bases outside gene matches: 4. CDR3 size: 14 residues. The germline gives CDR1 LNHDA, CDR2 SQIVND (reference sequence). The CDR3 here is CASSRQGSDYGYTF. In DNA, the CDR3 is TGTGCCAGTAGTAGACAGGGGTCGGACTATGGCTACACCTTC.

V gene TRBV7-8 combines with J gene TRBJ2-7; the D gene is possibly TRBD1 (6 bases). The V gene lost 1 base and the J gene lost 4 bases, with 8 bases spanning the gap. This CDR3 is 13 amino acids long. Germline-derived CDR1 and CDR2 are SGHVS and FQNEAQ. CDR3 amino acids: CASSLDRAYEQYF. The CDR3 region has the DNA TGTGCCAGCAGCTTAGACAGGGCATACGAGCAGTACTTC.

V usage is TRBV7-6 and J usage is TRBJ1-2; 8 positions agree with TRBD1. V was clipped by 5 bases and J by 6 bases; unmatched bases: 5. This CDR3 is built from 13 residues. Per germline, CDR1 SGHVS and CDR2 FNYEAQ. CDR3 sequence (DNA): TGTGCCAGCAGCCTAAAACAGGGGGATGGCTACACCTTC. Translating gives CASSLKQGDGYTF. The entire variable domain, with the rest obtained from reference TRBV7-6 and TRBJ1-2, is as follows: GAGVSQSPRYKVTKRGQDVALRCDPISGHVSLYWYRQALGQGPEFLTYFNYEAQQDKSGLPNDRFSAERPEGSISTLTIQRTEQRDSAMYRCASSLKQGDGYTFGSGTRLTVV.

V usage is TRBV25-1 and J usage is TRBJ1-1; no reliable D call. Germline lookup yields CDR1 MGHDK and CDR2 SYGVNS. This CDR3 is 17 amino acids long. V was shortened by 6 bases and J by 0 bases, with 20 bases between the two germline ends. The chain's CDR3 is CASSRPRGPCMNTEAFF. The DNA of the CDR3 is TGTGCCAGCAGCCGACCCCGAGGCCCCTGCATGAACACTGAAGCTTTCTTT.

The gene calls are TRBV7-2 and TRBJ2-2, with D hard to call. The CDR3 totals 18 residues. Trimming took 1 base from V and 0 from J, leaving 15 bases between them. Germline V CDR1 and CDR2: SGHTA, FQGNSA. As DNA, the CDR3 is TGTGCCAGCAGCTTAGGGTGGATTGGGCGAACGAACACCGGGGAGCTGTTTTTT. This codes for CASSLGWIGRTNTGELFF.

CDR3 residues: CAISEQAYEQYF. The DNA for the CDR3 is TGTGCCATCAGTGAACAGGCCTACGAGCAGTACTTC. The V gene is TRBV10-3, the J gene TRBJ2-7; maybe TRBD1 (5 bases). Germline V gene lookup returns CDR1 ENHRY and CDR2 SYGVKD. Trimming took off 3 bases at V and 2 bases at J, with 5 bases between the two ends. CDR3 length: 12 amino acids.

V usage is TRBV12-3 or TRBV12-4 and J usage is TRBJ1-2; perhaps TRBD1 as D (5 bases). V gave up 7 bases and J gave up 5 bases, with 11 bases separating them. This CDR3 has 12 residues. This CDR3 reads CASNHRLYGYTF. Written as DNA, the CDR3 is TGTGCCAGCAACCACAGGTTGTATGGCTACACCTTC.

The rearrangement joins TRBV11-2 to TRBJ1-5; D not resolved. This CDR3 comprises 14 residues. Deletions cut 1 base from V and 9 bases from J, with 13 bases between. CDR1 and CDR2 (germline): SGHAT, FQNNGV. The CDR3 here is CASSLASGTWPQHF. CDR3 DNA: TGTGCCAGCAGCTTAGCCTCTGGTACTTGGCCCCAGCATTTT.

V usage is TRBV10-3 and J usage is TRBJ2-7; D not certain. The V and J ends lost 2 bases and 5 bases respectively, with 13 bases between them. The CDR3 has 14 amino acids. CDR1 is ENHRY, CDR2 SYGVKD, per germline. The CDR3 nucleotides read TGTGCCATCAGTGAGAACCACCCGTCTAACGAGCAGTACTTC. Amino acid sequence: CAISENHPSNEQYF.

The rearrangement joins TRBV6-5 to TRBJ2-1, with a tentative D call TRBD2 (7 bases). In germline, CDR1 is MNHEY, CDR2 SVGAGI. V lost 0 bases, J lost 5 bases, and 14 bases lay in between. The CDR3 loop spans 16 amino acids. The CDR3 nucleotides read TGTGCCAGCAGTTACTCGGTGGGGGGGGCTCACAATGAGCAGTTCTTC. It yields the protein CASSYSVGGAHNEQFF.

The genes are TRBV10-2 and TRBJ2-3, with D maybe TRBD2 (5 bases). CDR1 and CDR2 from the germline V gene are WSHSY and SAAADI. The CDR3 runs 13 residues. Trimming left V 7 bases short and J 4 bases short, with 12 bases between. The CDR3 DNA reads as TGCGCCAGCACCCCGAGAGGGTCAGATACGCAGTATTTT. It specifies CASTPRGSDTQYF.

With regard to this clone: The sample holds other DNA sequences that translate to the same CDR3. The rearrangement links TRBV6-5 to TRBJ2-5, with 8 nucleotides matching TRBD1. Germline loops: CDR1 MNHEY, CDR2 SVGAGI. The CDR3 consists of 15 residues. Trimming at V came to 0 bases and at J to 3 bases, leaving 3 bases not matched to a gene. The CDR3 sequence: CASSYSPGGEETQYF. The CDR3 DNA sequence: TGTGCCAGCAGTTACTCTCCAGGGGGCGAAGAGACCCAGTACTTC.

The chain employs TRBV6-1 and TRBJ2-3; no firm D call. Germline CDR1 is MNHNS and CDR2 is SASEGT. V lost 1 base, J lost 2 bases, and 13 bases lay in between. This CDR3 has 16 amino acids. The CDR3 reads CASSEGSQALTDTQYF. Written as DNA, the CDR3 is TGTGCCAGCAGTGAAGGTTCGCAGGCACTCACAGATACGCAGTATTTT.